This T cell receptor (beta chain) was identified in a study of T cells in Graves' hyperthyroidism and ophthalmopathy. Background on the study: Initial diagnosis, before any treatment, was when peripheral blood was collected. The study, taken as a whole, reports: Most clonotypes expanded in thyroid above 0.001 were likewise present in blood. Model output signaled ophthalmopathy a median about 6.3 months ahead of onset.

Patients affected by ophthalmopathy presented a Clinical Activity Score of at least 3, a NOSPECS grade of at least 4, and disease duration below 3 months. The CDR3 has 15 amino acids. Germline CDR1 is SGHTA and CDR2 is FQGNSA. V was pared by 6 bases and J by 4 bases, with 10 bases of the junction left unmatched. As for this clonotype: The antigen is unknown.

Researchers amplified the TCR beta CDR3 regions from RNA transcripts. In the first-round RT-PCR of the TCR CDR3, the HTBI primer set was used. MiXCR was run by TCRdb on the multiplex PCR reads, yielding one entry per CDR3 protein. This repertoire shows about 500,000 distinct CDR3 sequences, approximately 16% found once; its top ten account for 25% to 35%. The receptor's source is a woman in her 30s with Graves' ophthalmopathy. Source material: blood. This chain connects TRBV7-2 to TRBJ2-5, with 8 bases lining up with TRBD1. CDR3 sequence reads: CASSSRDRPVETQYF. The CDR3 nucleotides read TGTGCCAGCAGTAGCCGGGACAGGCCGGTAGAGACCCAGTACTTC.